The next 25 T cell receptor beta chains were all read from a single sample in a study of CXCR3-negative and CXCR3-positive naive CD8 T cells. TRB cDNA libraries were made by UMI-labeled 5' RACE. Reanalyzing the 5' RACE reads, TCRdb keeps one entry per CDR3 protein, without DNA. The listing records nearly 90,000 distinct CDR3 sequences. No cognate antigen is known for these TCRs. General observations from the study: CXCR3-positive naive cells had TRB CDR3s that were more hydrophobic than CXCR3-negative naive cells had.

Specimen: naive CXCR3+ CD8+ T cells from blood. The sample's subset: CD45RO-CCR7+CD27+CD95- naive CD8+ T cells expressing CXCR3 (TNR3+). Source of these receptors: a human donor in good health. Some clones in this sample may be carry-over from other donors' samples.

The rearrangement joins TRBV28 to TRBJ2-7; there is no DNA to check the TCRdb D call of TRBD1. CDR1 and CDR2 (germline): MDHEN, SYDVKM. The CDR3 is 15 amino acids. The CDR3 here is CASSFLGPMAHEQYF.

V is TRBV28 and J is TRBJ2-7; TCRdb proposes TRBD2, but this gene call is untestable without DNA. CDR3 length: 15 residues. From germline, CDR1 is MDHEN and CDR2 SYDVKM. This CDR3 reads CASSLTSGGAFEQYF.

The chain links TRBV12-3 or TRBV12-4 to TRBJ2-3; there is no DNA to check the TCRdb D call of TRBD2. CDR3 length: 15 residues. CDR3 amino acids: CASSLSNGSTDTQYF.

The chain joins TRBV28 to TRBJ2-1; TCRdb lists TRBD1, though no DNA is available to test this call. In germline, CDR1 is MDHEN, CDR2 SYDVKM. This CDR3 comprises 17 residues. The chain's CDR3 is CASSPRAGRDRYTEQFF.

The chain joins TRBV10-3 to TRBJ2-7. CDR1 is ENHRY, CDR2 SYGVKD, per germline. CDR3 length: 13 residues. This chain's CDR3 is CAISEGKVYEQYF.

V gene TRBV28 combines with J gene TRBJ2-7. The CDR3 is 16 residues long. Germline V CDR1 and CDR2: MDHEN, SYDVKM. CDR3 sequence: CASTMRYWASSYEQYF.

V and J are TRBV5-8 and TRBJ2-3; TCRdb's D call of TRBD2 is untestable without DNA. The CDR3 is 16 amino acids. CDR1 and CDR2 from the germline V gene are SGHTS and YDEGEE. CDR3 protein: CASSRIGLDGTDTQYF.

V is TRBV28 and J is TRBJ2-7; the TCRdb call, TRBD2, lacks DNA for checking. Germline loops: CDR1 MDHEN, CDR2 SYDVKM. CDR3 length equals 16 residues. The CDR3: CASSLTSAGAAYEQYF.

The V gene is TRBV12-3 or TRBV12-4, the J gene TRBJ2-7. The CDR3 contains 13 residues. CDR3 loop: CASSFGQVTEQYF.

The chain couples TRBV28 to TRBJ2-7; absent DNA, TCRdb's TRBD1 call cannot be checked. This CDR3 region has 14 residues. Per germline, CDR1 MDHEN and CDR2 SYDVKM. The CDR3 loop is CASSFAGRVYEQYF.

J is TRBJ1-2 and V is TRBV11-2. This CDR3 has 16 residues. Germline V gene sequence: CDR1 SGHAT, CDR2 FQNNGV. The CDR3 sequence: CASSLFDEDPNYGYTF.

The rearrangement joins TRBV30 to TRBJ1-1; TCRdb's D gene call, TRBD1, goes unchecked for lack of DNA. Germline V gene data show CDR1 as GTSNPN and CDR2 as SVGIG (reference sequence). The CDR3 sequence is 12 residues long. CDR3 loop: CAWGGIFPEAFF.

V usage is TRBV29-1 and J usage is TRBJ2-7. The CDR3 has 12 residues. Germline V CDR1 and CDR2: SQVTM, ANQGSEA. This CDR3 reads CSVAGDSYEQYF.

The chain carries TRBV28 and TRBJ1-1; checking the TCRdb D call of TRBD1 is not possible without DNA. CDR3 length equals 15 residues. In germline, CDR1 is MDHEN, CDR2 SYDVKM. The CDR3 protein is CASSFPLDRGLEAFF.

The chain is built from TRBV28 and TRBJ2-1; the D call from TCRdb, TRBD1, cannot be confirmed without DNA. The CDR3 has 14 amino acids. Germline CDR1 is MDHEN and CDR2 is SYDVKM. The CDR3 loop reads CASRTGMSQFEQFF.

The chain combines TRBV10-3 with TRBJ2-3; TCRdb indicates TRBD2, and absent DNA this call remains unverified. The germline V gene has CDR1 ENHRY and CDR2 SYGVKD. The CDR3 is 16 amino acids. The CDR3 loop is CAIRASGGASTDTQYF.

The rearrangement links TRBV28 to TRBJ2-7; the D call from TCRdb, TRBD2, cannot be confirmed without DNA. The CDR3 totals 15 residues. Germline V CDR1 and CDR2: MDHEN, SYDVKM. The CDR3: CASSLIGTSGYEQYF.

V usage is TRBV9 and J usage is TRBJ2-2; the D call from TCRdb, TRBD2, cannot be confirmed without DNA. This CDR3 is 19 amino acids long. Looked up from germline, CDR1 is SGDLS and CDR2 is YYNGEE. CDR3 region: CASSPSEAGLAGDTGELFF.

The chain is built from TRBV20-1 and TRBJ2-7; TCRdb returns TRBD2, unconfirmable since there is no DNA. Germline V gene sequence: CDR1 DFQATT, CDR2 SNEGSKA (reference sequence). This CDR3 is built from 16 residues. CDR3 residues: CSASASPLAPSYEQYF.

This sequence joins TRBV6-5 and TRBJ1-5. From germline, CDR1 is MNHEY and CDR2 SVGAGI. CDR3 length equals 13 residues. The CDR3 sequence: CASSSDGMGPQHF.

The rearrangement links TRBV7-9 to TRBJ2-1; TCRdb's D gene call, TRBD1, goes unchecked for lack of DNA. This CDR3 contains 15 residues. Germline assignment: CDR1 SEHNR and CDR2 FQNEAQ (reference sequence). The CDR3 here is CASSLPRTGYNEQFF.

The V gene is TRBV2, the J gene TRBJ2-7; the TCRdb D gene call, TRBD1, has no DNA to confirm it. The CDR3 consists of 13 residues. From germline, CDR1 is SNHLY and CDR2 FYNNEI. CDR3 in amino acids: CAIRWDSAYEQYF.

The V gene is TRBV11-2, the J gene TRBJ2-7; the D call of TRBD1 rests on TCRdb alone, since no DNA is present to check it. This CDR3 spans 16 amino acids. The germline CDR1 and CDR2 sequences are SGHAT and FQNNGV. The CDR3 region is CASSKNRDRDSDEQYF.

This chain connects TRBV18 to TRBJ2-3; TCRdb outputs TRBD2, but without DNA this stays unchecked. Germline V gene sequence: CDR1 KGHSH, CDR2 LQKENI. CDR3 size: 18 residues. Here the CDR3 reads CASSIQPGLAGVEDTQYF.

CDR3 region: CSVEVSPSLLETQYF. The chain recombines TRBV29-1 with TRBJ2-5; TCRdb's D gene call, TRBD2, goes unchecked for lack of DNA. Germline V CDR1 and CDR2: SQVTM, ANQGSEA. CDR3 length: 15 amino acids.